The 10 T cell receptor beta chains given below trace back to one sample, sequenced in a study of prognosis after radiotherapy for stage I lung cancer. From genomic DNA, TCR beta CDR3 was amplified by two-round multiplex PCR. Primers specific to each TRBV and TRBJ gene drove first-round PCR. From the multiplex PCR reads, TCRdb called clonotypes with MiXCR, one entry per CDR3 protein. This repertoire shows around 59,000 distinct CDR3 sequences, 26% found once; its top ten account for roughly 7.5%. This sample comprised PBMCs, obtained before or after stereotactic body radiation therapy (not recorded which). These receptors all stem from a donor of 50 years or more with non-small cell lung cancer.

In this sample, this clonotype turned up a few times. J is TRBJ2-5 and V is TRBV6-1; D perhaps matches TRBD2 (6 bases). The CDR3 spans 13 residues. V was pared by 1 base and J by 7 bases, with 10 bases between. The germline CDR1 and CDR2 sequences are MNHNS and SASEGT. This CDR3 is CASSEGISGTQYF. The DNA of the CDR3 is TGTGCCAGCAGTGAAGGGATTAGCGGGACCCAGTACTTC.

As to this clonotype: A single base is all that separates this from a far larger clone, so a read error is likely. J is TRBJ2-7 and V is TRBV6-9, with 7 bases lining up with TRBD2. Germline assignment: CDR1 MNHGY and CDR2 SVAAGI. V lost 3 bases, J lost 5 bases, and 13 bases stayed unmatched. This CDR3 is built from 16 residues. The chain's CDR3 is CASSYSMAGVSHEQYF. CDR3 DNA sequence: TGTGCCAGCAGTTACTCGATGGCGGGGGTATCTCACGAGCAGTACTTC.

A note on this clonotype: Being one base from a much bigger clone, this may be a read error. The rearrangement links TRBV7-2 to TRBJ2-2; D unclear. V shed 8 bases and J shed 3 bases, with 10 bases lying between them. Germline V lookup: CDR1 SGHTA, CDR2 FQGNSA. CDR3 length: 13 amino acids. The CDR3 DNA reads as TGTGCCAGCCAGCAAGCCTACACCGGGGAGCTGTTTTTT. Amino acid sequence: CASQQAYTGELFF.

As concerns this clonotype: Since a much larger clone is just one base distant, this may be a read error. V usage is TRBV5-4 and J usage is TRBJ1-6; D is unresolved. V lost 4 bases to trimming and J lost 6 bases, with 11 bases between them. CDR3 length: 14 residues. Germline CDR1 is SGHNT and CDR2 is YYREEE (reference sequence). In nucleotides, the CDR3 is TGTGCCAGCAGCCACGGGGAACCTAATTCACCCCTCCACTTT. The encoded protein is CASSHGEPNSPLHF. Drawing the rest from reference TRBV5-4 and TRBJ1-6, the complete variable domain is ETGVTQSPTHLIKTRGQQVTLRCSSQSGHNTVSWYQQALGQGPQFIFQYYREEENGRGNFPPRFSGLQFPNYSSELNVNALELDDSALYLCASSHGEPNSPLHFGNGTRLTVT.

This clonotype was observed many times. The chain is built from TRBV6-5 and TRBJ2-7, with 7 bases lining up with TRBD1. This CDR3 is built from 15 residues. From germline, CDR1 is MNHEY and CDR2 SVGAGI. V dropped 0 bases and J dropped 1; count of bases not matched to a gene: 3. DNA for the CDR3: TGTGCCAGCAGTTACTCGAAGGGGGCTTCCTACGAGCAGTACTTC. Encoded protein: CASSYSKGASYEQYF.

In its sample, this clonotype was seen many times. The rearrangement joins TRBV4-1 to TRBJ1-6; 7 bases line up with TRBD1. CDR1 MGHRA and CDR2 YSYEKL come from the germline V gene. The CDR3 totals 15 residues. The ends lost 4 bases at V and 6 bases at J; junction bases unmatched: 6. CDR3 nucleotides: TGCGCCAGCAGCCGACCCACAGGGGCTAATTCACCCCTCCACTTT. It specifies CASSRPTGANSPLHF.

This clonotype has at least ten counts. CDR3 amino acids: CASSLRGVGEKLFF. The DNA of the CDR3 is TGTGCCAGCAGTTTACGGGGAGTTGGGGAAAAACTGTTTTTT. The gene calls are TRBV12-3 or TRBV12-4 and TRBJ1-4; D is undetermined. This CDR3 is built from 14 residues. V lost 2 bases to trimming and J lost 8 bases, with 12 bases between them.

This clonotype was seen many times. The chain links TRBV6-1 to TRBJ2-5; 7 nucleotides agree with TRBD2. The V segment lost 6 bases and the J segment 5 bases; nucleotides outside the gene matches: 6. The germline V gene has CDR1 MNHNS and CDR2 SASEGT. The CDR3 spans 13 residues. The CDR3 loop is CASSSTSQETQYF. The CDR3 DNA is TGTGCCAGCAGCTCGACTAGCCAGGAGACCCAGTACTTC.

This clonotype was seen ten or more times. V gene TRBV28 combines with J gene TRBJ2-3, with 8 positions matching TRBD2. This CDR3 is built from 15 residues. V lost 2 bases and J lost 3; bases outside the gene matches: 4. Germline V gene lookup returns CDR1 MDHEN and CDR2 SYDVKM. The CDR3 sequence is CASSLDGGVTDTQYF. CDR3 in DNA: TGTGCCAGCAGTTTAGACGGGGGGGTAACAGATACGCAGTATTTT.

This clonotype was counted at least ten times. The chain employs TRBV6-4 and TRBJ1-1; D possibly corresponds to TRBD1 (6 bases). The CDR3 has 13 residues. V was cut by 5 bases and J by 2 bases, with 9 bases left in between. Germline lookup yields CDR1 MRHNA and CDR2 SNTAGT. CDR3 DNA sequence: TGTGCCAGCAGTCGGACAGCAAACACTGAAGCTTTCTTT. Translation: CASSRTANTEAFF.